This T cell receptor (beta chain) was profiled in a study of regulatory T cells in long-lasting Graves disease. This clonotype was seen only a few times. Building of the TCR beta libraries involved iRepertoire HTBI primers and Arm-PCR of CDR3 regions. TCRdb itself ran the multiplex PCR reads through MiXCR, one entry per CDR3 protein. The sample lists about 470,000 distinct CDR3 sequences, around 20% seen once, with about 7.8% in the top ten. V was clipped by 3 bases and J by 6 bases, with 15 bases between them. CDR3 size: 14 residues. The germline V gene has CDR1 LGHDT and CDR2 YNNKEL (reference sequence). Time point given: persistent/refractory GD, antithyroid drugs over 5 years with positive TRAb. The TCR library was made from RNA extracted from PBMCs.

The genes are TRBV3-1 and TRBJ2-7, with D maybe TRBD1 (5 bases). Specimen: peripheral blood mononuclear cells (PBMCs), collected when the disease was refractory, from a patient treated with antithyroid drugs. This receptor was obtained from a female donor with Graves disease. CDR3 bases: TGTGCCAGCAGCCATATGGACAAACGCTTCGAGCAGTACTTC. Amino acids: CASSHMDKRFEQYF.